The 16 T cell receptor beta chains presented below share a single source sample, sequenced in a study of graft-versus-host responses after intestinal transplantation. Measured with immunoSEQ multiplex PCR; TCRdb has only the in-frame clones, and not every one. The sample carries about 40,000 clones, about nine tenths recorded once. The sequences come from PBMCs, collected less than 280 days after transplant. The receptors originated from a human patient who received an intestinal transplant, so some T cells may come from the graft donor.

The genes are TRBV27 and TRBJ2-7, with 7 bases that match TRBD2. CDR3 length: 13 amino acids. Trimming took 2 bases from V and 2 from J; bases not matched to a gene: 0. In germline, CDR1 is MNHEY, CDR2 SMNVEV (reference sequence). For the CDR3, the DNA is TGTGCCAGCAGTTTAGGGACTACCTACGAGCAGTACTTC. It translates to CASSLGTTYEQYF.

The V call is TRBV7-8, the J call TRBJ2-5; 8 bases agree with TRBD2. V trimming: 5 bases; J trimming: 5 bases; junction bases outside the gene matches: 10. Germline V gene lookup returns CDR1 SGHVS and CDR2 FQNEAQ. CDR3 size: 15 residues. CDR3 sequence reads: CASSPFAGGLETQYF. The DNA of the CDR3 is TGTGCCAGCAGCCCCTTTGCGGGGGGATTGGAGACCCAGTACTTC.

The chain links TRBV7-9 to TRBJ1-5; the match to TRBD1 covers 7 bases. Germline CDR1 is SEHNR and CDR2 is FQNEAQ (reference sequence). The CDR3 extends over 14 amino acids. V was pared by 5 bases and J by 6 bases, with 7 bases of the junction left unmatched. The CDR3 is CASSRGQVGQPQHF. The CDR3 coding sequence is TGTGCCAGCAGCCGAGGACAGGTCGGTCAGCCCCAGCATTTT.

The rearrangement uses TRBV4-2 and TRBJ1-1; 7 bases map to TRBD1. CDR1 and CDR2 (germline): LGHNA, YNFKEQ. Losses at the gene ends were 9 bases for V and 2 bases for J; bases not matched to a gene: 12. This CDR3 comprises 15 residues. Here the CDR3 DNA reads TGTGCCAGTCTCCCCCGAGACAGGGAAAACACTGAAGCTTTCTTT. Translated: CASLPRDRENTEAFF.

The V call is TRBV5-8, the J call TRBJ2-6; D is possibly TRBD1 or TRBD2 (6 bases each). V gave up 4 bases and J gave up 3 bases, with 14 bases separating them. The CDR3 is 16 amino acids. Germline lookup yields CDR1 SGHTS and CDR2 YDEGEE. The CDR3 nucleotides read TGTGCCAGCAGCCAAGAGGAGGGGGATGGGGCCAACGTCCTGACTTTC. This gives the protein CASSQEEGDGANVLTF.

The chain uses TRBV5-4 and TRBJ2-1; 9 nucleotides agree with TRBD1. Looked up from germline, CDR1 is SGHNT and CDR2 is YYREEE (reference sequence). The junction had 7 bases not matched to a gene; V was cut back by 3 bases and J by 3 bases. The CDR3 is 16 amino acids. This CDR3 reads CASSSRRDRVYNEQFF. As DNA, the CDR3 is TGTGCCAGCAGCTCGCGCCGGGACAGGGTCTACAATGAGCAGTTCTTC.

This chain links TRBV9 with TRBJ1-2; tentative D call: TRBD1 (5 bases). This CDR3 has 14 amino acids. The V end was cut by 3 bases, the J end by 5 bases, with 14 bases between. Germline V gives CDR1 SGDLS, CDR2 YYNGEE. In nucleotides, the CDR3 is TGTGCCAGCAGCGCTGGGGGGACCGATTATGGCTACACCTTC. Translated: CASSAGGTDYGYTF.

Worth noting for this clone: The sample holds other DNA sequences that translate to the same CDR3. The chain couples TRBV7-9 to TRBJ2-7; D is unclear. Per germline, CDR1 SEHNR and CDR2 FQNEAQ (reference sequence). The CDR3 has 11 amino acids. Between the trimmed V and J ends, which lost 5 bases and 7 bases, there was a span of 9 bases. As DNA, the CDR3 is TGTGCCAGCAGCGAAGGGCGAGAGCAGTACTTC. Its protein is CASSEGREQYF. The full variable domain, in which reference TRBV7-9 and TRBJ2-7 provide the parts outside the CDR3, is DTGVSQNPRHKITKRGQNVTFRCDPISEHNRLYWYRQTLGQGPEFLTYFQNEAQLEKSRLLSDRFSAERPKGSFSTLEIQRTEQGDSAMYLCASSEGREQYFGPGTRLTVT.

This chain connects TRBV9 to TRBJ1-2, with D uncertain. The germline V gene has CDR1 SGDLS and CDR2 YYNGEE. CDR3 length equals 15 residues. Trimming removed 1 base from V and 4 bases from J, with 14 bases in between. DNA for the CDR3: TGTGCCAGCAGCGTATCAGGACCCCCTTCCTATGGCTACACCTTC. Protein sequence: CASSVSGPPSYGYTF.

The V and J genes are TRBV7-9 and TRBJ2-7; D possibly matches TRBD1 or TRBD2 (6 bases each). The CDR3 sequence is 15 residues long. Trimming took off 1 base at V and 3 bases at J, with 13 bases between the two ends. Per germline, CDR1 SEHNR and CDR2 FQNEAQ (reference sequence). The CDR3 reads CASSLGVGGGYEQYF. The CDR3 bases are TGTGCCAGCAGCTTAGGAGTCGGGGGCGGCTACGAGCAGTACTTC. The variable domain in full, completed from reference TRBV7-9 and TRBJ2-7, reads DTGVSQNPRHKITKRGQNVTFRCDPISEHNRLYWYRQTLGQGPEFLTYFQNEAQLEKSRLLSDRFSAERPKGSFSTLEIQRTEQGDSAMYLCASSLGVGGGYEQYFGPGTRLTVT.

This chain links TRBV6-6 with TRBJ2-3; possibly TRBD2 for D (6 bases). The CDR3 is made up of 15 amino acids. Germline V lookup: CDR1 MNHNY, CDR2 SVGAGI (reference sequence). V gave up 0 bases and J gave up 1 base, with 8 bases separating them. Here the CDR3 DNA reads TGTGCCAGCAGTTACTCGGGAGGACGCACAGATACGCAGTATTTT. Translation: CASSYSGGRTDTQYF.

This chain uses TRBV7-9 with TRBJ2-3; the D is unclear. The germline V and J ends were trimmed by 1 base and 2 bases, with 10 bases remaining between them. Germline-derived CDR1 and CDR2 are SEHNR and FQNEAQ (reference sequence). This CDR3 has 15 amino acids. CDR3 nucleotide sequence: TGTGCCAGCAGCTTAGGCCTAGGCTTCACAGATACGCAGTATTTT. Protein product: CASSLGLGFTDTQYF.

The chain combines TRBV27 with TRBJ2-5, with 9 bases identical to TRBD2. J was trimmed by 4 bases and V by 2 bases; bases with no gene match: 5. The CDR3 extends over 15 amino acids. Germline values: CDR1 MNHEY, CDR2 SMNVEV (reference sequence). CDR3 region: CASSLGASGVETQYF. In nucleotides, the CDR3 is TGTGCCAGCAGTTTAGGGGCTAGCGGGGTAGAGACCCAGTACTTC.

About this clone itself: The junction does not match germline at one end; this may be a read error. The chain carries TRBV6-1 and TRBJ1-4; TRBD1 agrees at 7 bases. The CDR3 extends over 15 amino acids. Germline V gives CDR1 MNHNS, CDR2 SASEGT. For the CDR3, the DNA is TGTGCCCGCAGGGGGGGGGAGGGAAACCATGAAAAACTGTTTTTT. It codes for CARRGGEGNHEKLFF.

The chain uses TRBV7-2 and TRBJ2-1; perhaps TRBD2 as D (5 bases). The CDR3 has 16 residues. V was pared by 5 bases and J by 7 bases, with 21 bases between. Germline V gene sequence: CDR1 SGHTA, CDR2 FQGNSA. The CDR3 sequence: CASSQRSRLSQNEQFF. CDR3 nucleotides: TGTGCCAGCAGCCAAAGGAGCAGACTAAGTCAGAATGAGCAGTTCTTC.

This clone was seen a handful of times. This rearrangement joins TRBV30 to TRBJ2-7, with a possible D match to TRBD1 (5 bases). Trimming shortened V by 6 bases and J by 4 bases, and 13 bases separated the two germline ends. The germline CDR1 and CDR2 sequences are GTSNPN and SVGIG (reference sequence). This CDR3 is 12 amino acids long. The CDR3 protein is CACGRDLYEQYF. The CDR3 DNA sequence: TGTGCCTGTGGCAGGGATCTTTACGAGCAGTACTTC.